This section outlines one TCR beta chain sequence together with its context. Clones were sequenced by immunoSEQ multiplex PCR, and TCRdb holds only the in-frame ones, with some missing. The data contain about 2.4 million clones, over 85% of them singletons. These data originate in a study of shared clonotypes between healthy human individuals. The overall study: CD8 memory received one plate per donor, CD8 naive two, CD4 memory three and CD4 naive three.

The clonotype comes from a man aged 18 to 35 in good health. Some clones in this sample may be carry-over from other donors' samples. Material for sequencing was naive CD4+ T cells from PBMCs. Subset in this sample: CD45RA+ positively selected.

The CDR3 DNA reads as TGTGCCAGCAGTTACTCCCCGACAGGGGATACGCAGTATTTT. It yields the protein CASSYSPTGDTQYF. J is TRBJ2-3 and V is TRBV6-5; 7 bases are a match to TRBD1. This CDR3 is 14 amino acids long. Trimming at V came to 0 bases and at J to 6 bases, leaving 3 bases not matched to a gene. Germline V gene lookup returns CDR1 MNHEY and CDR2 SVGAGI.